The rows below give T cell receptor beta chains drawn from one sample of a study of graft-versus-host responses after intestinal transplantation. These TCRs are of unknown antigen specificity. Measured with immunoSEQ multiplex PCR; TCRdb has only the in-frame clones, and not every one. The sample lists more than 40,000 clones; approximately 95% were seen once. This material consisted of unstimulated CD8+ T cells sorted from spleen or lymph node cells, taken before transplant. These receptor sequences come from a human donor who was the organ donor for an intestinal transplant. The CDR3 runs from the conserved cysteine through the conserved F or W. Rows may omit the clone size; those that give it use once, few, many or a size class.

NA	TRBV25-1	17	TRBJ1-2	CASSEYPAQGDRYGYTF
NA	TRBV27	14	TRBJ2-2	CASSYGPQSGELFF
NA	TRBV19	13	TRBJ2-1	CASSDTSYNEQFF
once	TRBV5-1	15	TRBJ1-1	CASSPAGTGSTEAFF
NA	TRBV7-9	12	TRBJ1-1	CASFKGNTEAFF
NA	TRBV4-2	14	TRBJ1-5	CASSQDVLGQPQHF
NA	TRBV20-1	11	TRBJ2-7	CSATDGYEQYF
once	TRBV7-8	14	TRBJ2-1	CASSLLDSYNEQFF
NA	TRBV27	16	TRBJ2-3	CASSLFPSGGGDTQYF
NA	TRBV29-1	15	TRBJ2-4	CSVEDQDRTLNIQYF
NA	TRBV29-1	13	TRBJ1-1	CSVVWTGTSEAFF
NA	TRBV28	15	TRBJ2-7	CASTPTRVLSYEQYF
NA	TRBV6-1	17	TRBJ2-5	CASSEPTGGQGAETQYF
NA	TRBV7-3	15	TRBJ2-2	CASSQIGSAPGELFF
NA	TRBV30	14	TRBJ1-5	CAWSPTVLFQPQHF
NA	TRBV1	16	TRBJ2-6	CTSSYCAQSRANVLTF
NA	TRBV2	15	TRBJ1-1	CASSPDRVEYTEAFF
NA	TRBV9	15	TRBJ2-7	CASSVSSGGPYEQYF